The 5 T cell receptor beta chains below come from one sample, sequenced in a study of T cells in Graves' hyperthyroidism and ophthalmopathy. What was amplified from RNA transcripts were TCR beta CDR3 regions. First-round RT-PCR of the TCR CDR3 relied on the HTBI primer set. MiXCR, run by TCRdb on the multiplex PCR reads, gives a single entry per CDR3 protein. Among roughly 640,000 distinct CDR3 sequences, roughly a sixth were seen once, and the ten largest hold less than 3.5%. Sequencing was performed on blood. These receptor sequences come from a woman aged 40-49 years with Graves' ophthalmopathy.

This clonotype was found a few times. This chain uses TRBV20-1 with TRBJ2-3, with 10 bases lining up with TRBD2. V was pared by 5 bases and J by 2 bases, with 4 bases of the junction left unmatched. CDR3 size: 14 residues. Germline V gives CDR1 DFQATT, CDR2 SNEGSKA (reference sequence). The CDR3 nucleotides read TGCAGTGCTGTAGCGGGGGGACCCACAGATACGCAGTATTTT. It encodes CSAVAGGPTDTQYF.

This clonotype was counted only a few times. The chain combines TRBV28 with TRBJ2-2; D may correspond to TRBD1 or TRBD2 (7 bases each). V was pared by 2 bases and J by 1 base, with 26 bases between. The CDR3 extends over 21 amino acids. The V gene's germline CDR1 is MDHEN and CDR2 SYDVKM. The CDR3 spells CASSLNPGQRKRGGNTGELFF. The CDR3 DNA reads TGTGCCAGCAGTTTAAACCCGGGACAGAGAAAGCGGGGTGGGAACACCGGGGAGCTGTTTTTT. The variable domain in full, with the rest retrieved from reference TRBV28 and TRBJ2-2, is DVKVTQSSRYLVKRTGEKVFLECVQDMDHENMFWYRQDPGLGLRLIYFSYDVKMKEKGDIPEGYSVSREKKERFSLILESASTNQTSMYLCASSLNPGQRKRGGNTGELFFGEGSRLTVL.

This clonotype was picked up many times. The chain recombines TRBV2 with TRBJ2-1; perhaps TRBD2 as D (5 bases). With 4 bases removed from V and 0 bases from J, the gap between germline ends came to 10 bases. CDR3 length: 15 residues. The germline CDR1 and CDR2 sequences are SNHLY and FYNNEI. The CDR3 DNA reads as TGTGCCAGCAGTGCCGAGGGAAGCTCCTACAATGAGCAGTTCTTC. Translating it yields CASSAEGSSYNEQFF.

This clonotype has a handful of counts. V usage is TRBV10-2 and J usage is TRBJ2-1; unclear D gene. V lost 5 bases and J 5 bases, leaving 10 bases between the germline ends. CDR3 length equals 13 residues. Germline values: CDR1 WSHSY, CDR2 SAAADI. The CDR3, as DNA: TGCGCCAGCAGTAGACCCGAGAACAATGAGCAGTTCTTC. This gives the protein CASSRPENNEQFF.

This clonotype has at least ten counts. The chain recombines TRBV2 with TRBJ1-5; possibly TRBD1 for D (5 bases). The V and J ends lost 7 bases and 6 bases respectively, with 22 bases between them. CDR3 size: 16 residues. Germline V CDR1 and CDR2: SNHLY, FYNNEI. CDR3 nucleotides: TGTGCCAGCACAAACCAGGGAAGCCTCGTTGCTCAGCCCCAGCATTTT. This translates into CASTNQGSLVAQPQHF. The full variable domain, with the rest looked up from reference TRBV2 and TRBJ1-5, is EPEVTQTPSHQVTQMGQEVILRCVPISNHLYFYWYRQILGQKVEFLVSFYNNEISEKSEIFDDQFSVERPDGSNFTLKIRSTKLEDSAMYFCASTNQGSLVAQPQHFGDGTRLSIL.